The 10 T cell receptor beta chains presented below share a single source sample, sequenced in a study of OX40 agonist ivuxolimab in advanced cancers. Sequenced by immunoSEQ multiplex PCR; TCRdb stores in-frame clones only, minus some. The sample has roughly 28,000 clones, about 81% seen once. Here the sequenced sample was CD4+ or CD8+ T cells sorted from blood, taken in a trial of the OX40 agonist ivuxolimab. The receptor set was obtained from an adult with an advanced solid tumor such as melanoma, head and neck, liver or kidney cancer.

The V call is TRBV5-6, the J call TRBJ2-2; D perhaps matches TRBD1 (6 bases). CDR1 and CDR2 (germline): SGHDT, YYEEEE. This CDR3 has 13 amino acids. The V gene lost 2 bases and the J gene lost 11 bases, with 13 bases spanning the gap. CDR3 sequence: CASSFPGTLELFF. The CDR3 bases are TGTGCCAGCAGCTTCCCCGGGACACTTGAGCTGTTTTTT. The full variable domain, its missing parts supplied by reference TRBV5-6 and TRBJ2-2, is DAGVTQSPTHLIKTRGQQVTLRCSPKSGHDTVSWYQQALGQGPQFIFQYYEEEERQRGNFPDRFSGHQFPNYSSELNVNALLLGDSALYLCASSFPGTLELFFGEGSRLTVL.

The rearrangement links TRBV5-1 to TRBJ2-5; 8 bases agree with TRBD1. This CDR3 contains 15 residues. Trimming took 0 bases from V and 4 from J; bases not matched to a gene: 5. Germline lookup yields CDR1 SGHRS and CDR2 YFSETQ. For the CDR3, the DNA is TGCGCCAGCAGCTTGGGGGATACAGGGGGAGAGACCCAGTACTTC. This encodes CASSLGDTGGETQYF.

This CDR3 reads CASSLAGTYEQYF. CDR3 sequence (DNA): TGTGCCAGCAGTTTAGCAGGGACCTACGAGCAGTACTTC. The chain couples TRBV27 to TRBJ2-7; D might be TRBD1 (5 bases). CDR3 length equals 13 residues. With 2 bases removed from V and 2 bases from J, the gap between germline ends came to 7 bases. Germline V CDR1 and CDR2: MNHEY, SMNVEV (reference sequence).

The chain is built from TRBV6-1 and TRBJ2-3; TRBD2 aligns across 9 bases. Losses at the gene ends were 3 bases for V and 4 bases for J; bases not matched to a gene: 2. The germline gives CDR1 MNHNS, CDR2 SASEGT. This CDR3 is 14 amino acids long. CDR3 nucleotides: TGTGCCAGCAGTGAGGGACTAGCCTCAGATACGCAGTATTTT. Its protein is CASSEGLASDTQYF.

The CDR3 bases are TGTGCCAGCAGCGTAGAGGCAAGGGCCTCCTACGAGCAGTACTTC. As protein: CASSVEARASYEQYF. The V gene is TRBV9, the J gene TRBJ2-7; D not certain. V gave up 0 bases and J gave up 0 bases, with 10 bases separating them. CDR3 size: 15 residues. Looked up from germline, CDR1 is SGDLS and CDR2 is YYNGEE.

The table lists this clone with a few counts. The chain carries TRBV19 and TRBJ1-1; TRBD1 matches 8 bases. The CDR3 length is 13 residues. In germline, CDR1 is LNHDA, CDR2 SQIVND (reference sequence). The V gene end was trimmed by 5 bases and the J gene end by 7 bases; junction bases not matched to a gene: 6. CDR3 loop: CASSPRDRHEAFF. In nucleotides, the CDR3 is TGTGCCAGTAGTCCAAGGGACAGGCATGAAGCTTTCTTT.

The J gene is TRBJ2-3, the V gene TRBV9; possibly TRBD1 or TRBD2 for D (6 bases each). CDR3 size: 16 residues. Trimming pared 0 bases from V and 1 base from J, leaving 12 bases between. CDR1 and CDR2 from the germline V gene are SGDLS and YYNGEE. The CDR3 spells CASSVEGGLRTDTQYF. Written as DNA, the CDR3 is TGTGCCAGCAGCGTAGAGGGGGGATTACGCACAGATACGCAGTATTTT.

The chain combines TRBV7-6 with TRBJ2-5; D unclear. The V gene's germline CDR1 is SGHVS and CDR2 FNYEAQ. Trimming took off 5 bases at V and 7 bases at J, with 8 bases between the two ends. CDR3 length equals 11 residues. DNA of the CDR3: TGTGCCAGCAGCCCCGGCGGGACCCAGTACTTC. Its protein product is CASSPGGTQYF.

The chain is built from TRBV5-1 and TRBJ1-1; D is perhaps TRBD1 (5 bases). Germline assignment: CDR1 SGHRS and CDR2 YFSETQ. The CDR3 runs 15 residues. V was shortened by 0 bases and J by 0 bases, with 9 bases between the two germline ends. This chain's CDR3 is CASSLVQGMNTEAFF. The CDR3 bases are TGCGCCAGCAGCTTGGTTCAGGGTATGAACACTGAAGCTTTCTTT.

This clone is deemed medium-sized. The chain joins TRBV10-2 to TRBJ1-2; no definite D call. Germline V gene data show CDR1 as WSHSY and CDR2 as SAAADI. The CDR3 runs to 16 residues. Between the trimmed V and J ends, which lost 0 bases and 1 base, there was a span of 12 bases. The CDR3 spells CASSESTGVVNYGYTF. In DNA, the CDR3 is TGCGCCAGCAGTGAGTCTACTGGTGTGGTTAACTATGGCTACACCTTC.